Presented here are 21 T cell receptor beta chains from one specimen sequenced in a study of T cell responses to AZD1222 COVID-19 vaccine. The method was immunoSEQ multiplex PCR; TCRdb's version includes in-frame clones alone and lacks a portion of them. The profile shows some 130,000 clones, about 90% of them singletons. This specimen was peripheral blood, taken on day 0 of AZD1222 vaccination. All receptors derive from an adult in good health.

The chain uses TRBV19 and TRBJ1-6, with a weak D call TRBD1 (5 bases). This CDR3 is built from 16 residues. Trimming took 3 bases from V and 5 from J, leaving 14 bases between them. In germline, CDR1 is LNHDA, CDR2 SQIVND (reference sequence). The CDR3 DNA sequence: TGTGCCAGTAGTATCCTAGGACACCGCAATAATTCACCCCTCCACTTT. Its protein product is CASSILGHRNNSPLHF.

The chain employs TRBV9 and TRBJ1-1, with D possibly TRBD1 on 5 matching bases. With 0 bases removed from V and 7 bases from J, the gap between germline ends came to 16 bases. This CDR3 is 15 amino acids long. Germline CDR1 and CDR2: SGDLS and YYNGEE. The CDR3 spells CASSVVASREGEAFF. The CDR3 coding sequence is TGTGCCAGCAGCGTAGTTGCATCCAGGGAGGGTGAAGCTTTCTTT.

The chain joins TRBV5-5 to TRBJ1-2; the match to TRBD1 covers 11 bases. Germline CDR1 SGHKS, CDR2 YYEKEE (reference sequence). The CDR3 is 14 amino acids. After removal of 3 bases from V and 4 bases from J, the junction contained 2 bases not matched to a gene. CDR3 coding DNA: TGTGCCAGCAGCTCCGGGACAGGGGGCTATGGCTACACCTTC. Residues: CASSSGTGGYGYTF. The whole variable domain, filled in from reference TRBV5-5 and TRBJ1-2, reads DAGVTQSPTHLIKTRGQQVTLRCSPISGHKSVSWYQQVLGQGPQFIFQYYEKEERGRGNFPDRFSARQFPNYSSELNVNALLLGDSALYLCASSSGTGGYGYTFGSGTRLTVV.

The rearrangement uses TRBV19 and TRBJ1-1, with a tentative D call TRBD1 (5 bases). Trimming left V 6 bases short and J 4 bases short, with 12 bases between. This CDR3 region has 13 residues. Germline V gene sequence: CDR1 LNHDA, CDR2 SQIVND (reference sequence). In DNA, the CDR3 is TGTGCCAGTAGAGTCGGGGCGGGCACTGAAGCTTTCTTT. This gives the protein CASRVGAGTEAFF.

V and J are TRBV18 and TRBJ1-1, with 7 bases that match TRBD1. The CDR3 covers 14 residues. Trimming took 2 bases from V and 7 from J; bases not matched to a gene: 7. CDR1 and CDR2 from the germline V gene are KGHSH and LQKENI. The CDR3 spells CASSPGGQPIEAFF. The CDR3 DNA sequence: TGTGCCAGCTCACCAGGGGGACAGCCTATTGAAGCTTTCTTT.

The chain links TRBV20-1 to TRBJ2-1, with D unresolved. Germline V CDR1 and CDR2: DFQATT, SNEGSKA (reference sequence). This CDR3 contains 11 residues. Trimming pared 5 bases from V and 7 bases from J, leaving 9 bases between. The CDR3 DNA reads TGCAGTGCTGTCCGGGCTAATGAGCAGTTCTTC. Encoded protein: CSAVRANEQFF.

The chain has TRBV6-2 or TRBV6-3 and TRBJ1-1; D remains ambiguous. Looked up from germline, CDR1 is MNHEY and CDR2 is SVGEGT. This CDR3 has 17 amino acids. Trimming pared 2 bases from V and 5 bases from J, leaving 21 bases between. This CDR3 reads CASSYHVYKSGRTEAFF. The CDR3, as DNA: TGTGCCAGCAGTTACCATGTATATAAATCGGGGAGGACTGAAGCTTTCTTT.

The chain couples TRBV15 to TRBJ2-7; no firm D call. V lost 0 bases, J lost 4 bases, and 13 bases lay in between. Looked up from germline, CDR1 is LNHNV and CDR2 is YYDKDF (reference sequence). CDR3 size: 15 residues. The CDR3 loop reads CATSREGSRRYEQYF. The CDR3 DNA reads as TGTGCCACCAGCAGAGAGGGGTCCCGTCGATACGAGCAGTACTTC.

V gene TRBV5-1 combines with J gene TRBJ1-3, with D hard to call. Germline lookup yields CDR1 SGHRS and CDR2 YFSETQ. The CDR3 is 14 amino acids. V shed 0 bases and J shed 0 bases, with 4 bases lying between them. For the CDR3, the DNA is TGCGCCAGCAGCTTGGTGGGCTCTGGAAACACCATATATTTT. Its protein product is CASSLVGSGNTIYF.

Points on this clone: The junction departs from the called germline gene at one end, perhaps through a read error. V gene TRBV7-7 combines with J gene TRBJ2-2; D gene unclear. The CDR3 consists of 16 residues. The germline gives CDR1 SSHAT, CDR2 FNYEAQ (reference sequence). Here the CDR3 reads CASSLGGSSNIGELFF. The DNA for the CDR3 is TGTGCCAGCAGCTTAGGAGGCAGTTCGAACATCGGGGAGCTGTTTTTT.

The gene calls are TRBV5-4 and TRBJ1-6; no reliable D call. Trimming removed 4 bases from V and 6 bases from J, with 11 bases in between. The length of the CDR3 is 14 residues. Germline V gives CDR1 SGHNT, CDR2 YYREEE (reference sequence). CDR3 loop: CASSVGRGNSPLHF. CDR3 nucleotides: TGTGCCAGCAGCGTCGGACGGGGTAATTCACCCCTCCACTTT.

The rearrangement joins TRBV4-2 to TRBJ2-7, with D uncertain. The CDR3 runs 15 residues. V was clipped by 4 bases and J by 6 bases, with 19 bases between them. CDR1 is LGHNA and CDR2 is YNFKEQ in the germline V gene. The DNA of the CDR3 is TGTGCCAGCAGCCCTCCCCCGCCCGCCCCCTTCGAGCAGTACTTC. It yields the protein CASSPPPPAPFEQYF.

V and J are TRBV4-2 and TRBJ2-7; TRBD2 aligns across 12 bases. Per germline, CDR1 LGHNA and CDR2 YNFKEQ. CDR3 size: 17 residues. V gave up 5 bases and J gave up 0 bases; unmatched junction bases: 8. CDR3 nucleotides: TGTGCCAGCAGCTTCCGACTAGCGGGGGTTAGCTCCTACGAGCAGTACTTC. Protein: CASSFRLAGVSSYEQYF.

This clone was counted a few times. The chain recombines TRBV3-1 (or the pseudogene TRBV3-2) with TRBJ2-7; D remains ambiguous. V lost 2 bases and J lost 2, with 10 bases in between. This CDR3 spans 14 amino acids. Germline CDR1 LGHDT, CDR2 YNNKEL (reference sequence). The CDR3 protein is CASSQTYGPYEQYF. The CDR3 nucleotides read TGTGCCAGCAGCCAAACCTATGGCCCCTACGAGCAGTACTTC.

This chain joins TRBV11-2 and TRBJ1-4, with no clear D. Trimming left V 6 bases short and J 5 bases short, with 7 bases between. Germline CDR1 is SGHAT and CDR2 is FQNNGV. This CDR3 spans 12 amino acids. This CDR3 reads CASSPQNEKLFF. The CDR3 nucleotides are TGTGCCAGCAGTCCCCAAAATGAAAAACTGTTTTTT.

This chain links TRBV27 with TRBJ1-2; no reliable D call. Germline CDR1 MNHEY, CDR2 SMNVEV (reference sequence). This CDR3 spans 15 amino acids. The germline V and J ends were trimmed by 5 bases and 2 bases, with 15 bases remaining between them. The CDR3 spells CASSARVPLNYGYTF. The CDR3 DNA reads TGTGCCAGCAGTGCTAGGGTACCACTCAACTATGGCTACACCTTC.

This rearrangement joins TRBV19 to TRBJ1-2; TRBD1 might be the D (5 bases). Germline CDR1 LNHDA, CDR2 SQIVND (reference sequence). The ends were cut back, 5 bases at V and 8 bases at J, with 21 bases in the middle. This CDR3 has 15 residues. In DNA, the CDR3 is TGTGCCAGTAGTGGGCGATCAGAGGGGCCCGGGGGCTACACCTTC. Protein sequence: CASSGRSEGPGGYTF.

The chain links TRBV19 to TRBJ2-7, with D possibly called TRBD1 or TRBD2 (5 bases each). This CDR3 is built from 14 residues. Germline V gives CDR1 LNHDA, CDR2 SQIVND (reference sequence). The germline V and J ends were trimmed by 6 bases and 4 bases, with 16 bases remaining between them. The CDR3: CASSLGKGPYEQYF. CDR3 DNA sequence: TGTGCCAGTAGCCTCGGGAAGGGGCCTTACGAGCAGTACTTC.

V gene TRBV27 combines with J gene TRBJ2-3, with TRBD2 matching over 7 bases. The CDR3 length is 17 residues. Germline V gene lookup returns CDR1 MNHEY and CDR2 SMNVEV (reference sequence). V was pared by 5 bases and J by 0 bases, with 11 bases of the junction left unmatched. CDR3 residues: CASSVTGGMTSTDTQYF. DNA of the CDR3: TGTGCCAGCAGTGTAACGGGGGGAATGACTAGCACAGATACGCAGTATTTT.

V gene TRBV7-2 combines with J gene TRBJ2-7; maybe TRBD1 (9 bases). This CDR3 has 16 residues. V lost 8 bases to trimming and J lost 4 bases, with 24 bases between them. The germline V gene encodes CDR1 SGHTA and CDR2 FQGNSA. Here the CDR3 reads CASDFGGDRVSYEQYF. The CDR3 nucleotides read TGTGCCAGCGATTTCGGGGGGGACAGGGTTTCGTACGAGCAGTACTTC. Full variable domain (rest looked up from reference TRBV7-2 and TRBJ2-7): GAGVSQSPSNKVTEKGKDVELRCDPISGHTALYWYRQSLGQGLEFLIYFQGNSAPDKSGLPSDRFSAERTGGSVSTLTIQRTQQEDSAVYLCASDFGGDRVSYEQYFGPGTRLTVT.

V and J are TRBV27 and TRBJ1-1; D perhaps matches TRBD1 (5 bases). Between the trimmed V and J ends, which lost 0 bases and 1 base, there was a span of 15 bases. The CDR3 contains 17 residues. From germline, CDR1 is MNHEY and CDR2 SMNVEV (reference sequence). In nucleotides, the CDR3 is TGTGCCAGCAGTTTATCAATAGGGGCCGACAGGAACACTGAAGCTTTCTTT. It specifies CASSLSIGADRNTEAFF.